What follows are 13 T cell receptor beta chains derived from one specimen sequenced in a study of T cells in Graves' hyperthyroidism and ophthalmopathy. Amplification of TCR beta CDR3 regions used RNA as the template. Researchers ran a first-round RT-PCR on the TCR CDR3 using the HTBI primer set. From the multiplex PCR reads, TCRdb called clonotypes with MiXCR, one entry per CDR3 protein. In the table there are hundreds of thousands of distinct CDR3 sequences, roughly a third of which are singletons. Sequencing was performed on blood. These receptors were taken from a woman aged 40 to 50 with Graves' hyperthyroidism.

This clonotype was observed a handful of times. The chain recombines TRBV4-3 with TRBJ2-2; D possibly corresponds to TRBD2 (5 bases). The CDR3 has 12 amino acids. The V gene lost 7 bases and the J gene lost 8 bases, with 11 bases spanning the gap. Germline V gives CDR1 LGHNA, CDR2 YSLEER. CDR3 bases: TGCGCCAGCACTAGCTTAGGAGGGGAGCTGTTTTTT. Translating gives CASTSLGGELFF.

This clonotype was counted ten times or more. V is TRBV2 and J is TRBJ2-2; D tentatively fits TRBD1 or TRBD2 (5 bases each). This CDR3 is built from 13 residues. The germline V gene encodes CDR1 SNHLY and CDR2 FYNNEI. V was shortened by 4 bases and J by 6 bases, with 9 bases between the two germline ends. Written as DNA, the CDR3 is TGTGCCAGCAGTGTAGGGACGTCCGGGGAGCTGTTTTTT. Amino acid sequence: CASSVGTSGELFF.

This clonotype was detected ten times or more. The chain links TRBV19 to TRBJ1-2, with 9 nucleotides matching TRBD1. The CDR3 extends over 13 amino acids. Germline-derived CDR1 and CDR2 are LNHDA and SQIVND (reference sequence). The trim removed 5 bases at V and 5 bases at J, leaving 3 bases unmatched. This chain's CDR3 is CASSPQGAYGYTF. The CDR3 bases are TGTGCCAGTAGTCCACAGGGGGCTTATGGCTACACCTTC.

This clonotype appeared a few times. The V call is TRBV12-3 or TRBV12-4, the J call TRBJ1-1; 7 nucleotides line up with TRBD1. The junction had 10 bases not matched to a gene; V was cut back by 6 bases and J by 3 bases. CDR3 length: 15 residues. The CDR3 here is CASSVITGADTEAFF. CDR3 nucleotides: TGTGCCAGCAGCGTGATTACAGGGGCCGACACTGAAGCTTTCTTT.

The chain is built from TRBV29-1 and TRBJ2-6, with 8 bases aligning to TRBD2. The CDR3 runs 14 residues. Germline CDR1 SQVTM, CDR2 ANQGSEA. V lost 8 bases and J lost 0; bases outside the gene matches: 3. CDR3 sequence reads: CSLAGSSGANVLTF. CDR3 nucleotides: TGCAGCTTAGCGGGGAGCTCTGGGGCCAACGTCCTGACTTTC.

The gene calls are TRBV6-2 or TRBV6-3 and TRBJ1-1; D not resolved. The CDR3 loop spans 14 amino acids. The V end lost 7 bases, the J end lost 5 bases, and 17 bases lay between the germline ends. CDR1 is MNHEY, CDR2 SVGEGT, per germline. CDR3 nucleotides: TGTGCCAGCAACGACGTCGGGCGGGGAACTGAAGCTTTCTTT. It specifies CASNDVGRGTEAFF.

In this sample, this clonotype turned up a few times. The chain is built from TRBV28 and TRBJ2-7; D not certain. CDR3 size: 12 residues. Germline CDR1 and CDR2: MDHEN and SYDVKM. V dropped 6 bases and J dropped 6 bases, with 12 bases sitting between them. DNA for the CDR3: TGTGCCAGCAGCCCGCGGCCCCTCGAGCAGTACTTC. As protein: CASSPRPLEQYF.

The chain joins TRBV28 to TRBJ1-5, with 8 bases fitting TRBD1. With V trimmed by 11 bases and J by 3 bases, 9 bases remained unmatched. The germline gives CDR1 MDHEN, CDR2 SYDVKM. The CDR3 sequence is 14 residues long. The CDR3 sequence is CASNRGTNNQPQHF. CDR3 nucleotide sequence: TGTGCCTCAAACAGGGGGACCAACAATCAGCCCCAGCATTTT.

This clonotype was counted at least ten times. The chain uses TRBV10-1 and TRBJ2-2; 8 bases are a match to TRBD1. Trimming cost V 5 bases and J 4 bases; bases outside gene matches: 3. CDR3 length: 14 amino acids. In germline, CDR1 is WNHNN, CDR2 SYGVQD (reference sequence). The CDR3 sequence is CASSWTGSTGELFF. As DNA, the CDR3 is TGCGCCAGCAGTTGGACAGGGAGCACCGGGGAGCTGTTTTTT.

The J gene is TRBJ2-5, the V gene TRBV10-3; 9 bases are shared with TRBD1. Trimming at V came to 11 bases and at J to 5 bases, leaving 6 bases not matched to a gene. The germline gives CDR1 ENHRY, CDR2 SYGVKD. CDR3 length: 12 amino acids. The CDR3, as DNA: TGTGCCCTCGGACAGGGGAGGGAGACCCAGTACTTC. This translates into CALGQGRETQYF.

This clonotype came up a few times. The V gene is TRBV4-3, the J gene TRBJ2-7; D is perhaps TRBD1 (5 bases). Trimming removed 2 bases from V and 3 bases from J, with 8 bases in between. The CDR3 runs to 13 residues. CDR1 and CDR2 (germline): LGHNA, YSLEER. CDR3 sequence (DNA): TGCGCCAGCAGCCAACAGGGTAACTACGAGCAGTACTTC. This gives the protein CASSQQGNYEQYF.

This clonotype was observed a single time. The chain links TRBV24-1 to TRBJ2-3, with no clear D. V lost 11 bases to trimming and J lost 2 bases, with 7 bases between them. Germline V gives CDR1 KGHDR, CDR2 SFDVKD. CDR3 length: 11 residues. The CDR3: CASAPTDTQYF. The CDR3, as DNA: TGTGCCAGCGCTCCCACAGATACGCAGTATTTT.

Concerning this clonotype: A junction boundary mismatches the germline segment, possibly from a read error. This sequence joins TRBV2 and TRBJ2-7; 10 bases match TRBD2. The J call is in doubt because the DNA end fits TRBJ2-1 better. CDR1 is SNHLY, CDR2 FYNNEI, per germline. The CDR3 covers 15 residues. The CDR3 sequence is CAISVTSGEVGEQFF. CDR3 bases: TGTGCCATCAGTGTCACTAGCGGGGAAGTTGGTGAGCAGTTCTTC.